This T cell receptor beta chain is from a study of T cell responses to AZD1222 COVID-19 vaccine (dated by TCRdb to the early 2020s). Background on the whole study: AZD1222 recipients whose second dose came at about 4 weeks and those whose second dose came at about 12 weeks were combined into one group, since spike-specific TCR depth and breadth did not differ between the two schedules. A total of 233 trial participants underwent TCR sequencing, of whom roughly 210 had received two doses of AZD1222 and some 26 had received two doses of the MenACWY control vaccine. Enrollment into the trials was organized by age into subgroups of 18-55, 56-69 and 70-plus years, and those subgroups contained approximately 160, 26 and 62 TCR-sequenced participants, respectively.

The CDR3, from cysteine to phenylalanine, totals 14 residues. Of all the DNA, just the CDR3 is kept, 42 bases in frame from base 1. V loses 4 bases at its end and J loses 3 bases; junction bases beyond the gene matches: 5. The CDR1 and CDR2 encoded by the germline V gene are SGHDN and FVKESK. The time point label on this specimen signifies: baseline before first vaccination. The vaccinee samples were drawn from two UK trials, COV001 and COV002, one of which was a single-blind randomized controlled phase 2/3 trial testing AZD1222 (ChAdOx1 nCoV-19) in healthy adults. Trial participant PBMC samples were collected at day 0 and day 28 after the second dose for TCRbeta chain sequencing. This clone appeared a single time. The specificity of this receptor is unknown. No base qualities exist here, and no much larger clone lies one base off it. The CDR3 regions of human TCRbeta chains were analyzed by immunosequencing. The original methods were these. Repertoire TCRs were matched against a reference library of SARS-CoV-2-specific TCRs generated with the MIRA antigen-specificity platform. Breadth was defined as the fraction of unique TCRs that were SARS-CoV-2-associated, and depth was defined as the fraction of total T cells that were SARS-CoV-2-associated. Using the MIRA data, each spike-specific TCR was assigned both to the spike region to which the TCR was reactive and to a CD4 or CD8 class. Log10-transformed breadth and depth values were compared by one-way ANOVA with Sidak's multiple comparisons tests. In TCRdb, the immuneACCESS table is reduced to in-frame sequences with V and J assigned. These tables do not hold every clone; where another copy was compared, an unresolved V gene accounts for under half, and the others remain unexplained. V and J calls and clone size are as listed in that table; D and trimming were resolved from the DNA. A total of 150,000 or so clones appear in this sample, roughly 90% of them only once. Over 1.1% of the sample goes to the ten largest clones.

The investigation overall reported the following: The 56-69-year group was small, and its depth increase did not reach significance, likely because of low power. A significant rise in spike-specific TCR breadth and depth was observed after two AZD1222 doses relative to day 0 and relative to MenACWY recipients. Participants were mostly white British, with more females than males. The authors suggested clonal diversity may have been underestimated. Vaccine-associated CD4 TCRs spanned the whole spike protein, with dominant responses in regions 160-218 and 743-854. Because no day 14 peak-response samples were available, repertoires were characterized only after the peak T cell response. Conclusions about previously exposed vaccinees are limited, since just six AZD1222 recipients were seropositive for SARS-CoV-2 at baseline. Reportedly, close to half of the unique spike-specific TCRs recognized epitopes lying outside the regions that are mutated in the B.1.351 and B.1.1.7 variants.

Sequenced here: peripheral blood, sampled on day 0 of AZD1222 vaccination. The chain was built from TRBV14 and TRBJ2-7; TRBD1 lines up with 8 middle nucleotides. The source is an adult in good health. The DNA is as follows: TGTGCCAGCAGCCCGGGACAGGAGGGCTACGAGCAGTACTTC. This encodes CASSPGQEGYEQYF.